This T cell receptor (beta chain) was sequenced in a study of T-cell memory formation after mild COVID-19. The CDR3 consists of 16 residues. J lost 2 bases, V lost 6 bases, and 6 bases had no gene match. Germline V gives CDR1 KGHSH, CDR2 LQKENI. Each CDR3 protein gets one entry after TCRdb re-called the 5' RACE reads with MiXCR. The repertoire includes approximately 230,000 distinct CDR3 sequences, about 17% of them detected once, and 3.5% sits in the top ten. There are a few counts of this clonotype. This receptor was taken from a man in his late teens or twenties who had mild COVID-19 (a few samples of this study predate the infection). Cell type and time point are not known. Sequenced: PBMCs or a T cell subset sorted from them (not recorded which). The chain uses TRBV18 and TRBJ2-3, with 12 bases identical to TRBD2. CDR3 loop: CASSPLAGGSTDTQYF. The CDR3 nucleotides read TGTGCCAGCTCCCCTCTAGCGGGGGGGTCCACAGATACGCAGTATTTT.